The clone carrying this T cell receptor beta chain has more than one count but fewer than ten. Its antigen is undetermined. This record comes from a study of T-cell memory formation after mild COVID-19. Overall study: The TCR clusters were mostly specific to one donor. General study points: Several responding clones turned up in pre-infection memory, indicating that cross-reactive memory may have taken part.

The CDR3 has 15 residues. Trimming took 0 bases from V and 0 from J, leaving 9 bases between them. Germline CDR1 is ENHRY and CDR2 is SYGVKD. Via MiXCR, TCRdb re-called the 5' RACE reads, giving one row per CDR3 protein. Among 210,000 or so distinct CDR3 sequences listed, roughly 27% were seen once. The receptor comes from an adult woman who had mild COVID-19 (a few samples of this study predate the infection). Cell type and time point are not known. The chain has TRBV10-3 and TRBJ2-7; D perhaps matches TRBD2 (6 bases). The sequencing sample was made of PBMCs or a T cell subset sorted from them (not recorded which). The CDR3: CAISESHGSSYEQYF. The DNA of the CDR3 is TGTGCCATCAGTGAGTCTCACGGGAGCTCCTACGAGCAGTACTTC.